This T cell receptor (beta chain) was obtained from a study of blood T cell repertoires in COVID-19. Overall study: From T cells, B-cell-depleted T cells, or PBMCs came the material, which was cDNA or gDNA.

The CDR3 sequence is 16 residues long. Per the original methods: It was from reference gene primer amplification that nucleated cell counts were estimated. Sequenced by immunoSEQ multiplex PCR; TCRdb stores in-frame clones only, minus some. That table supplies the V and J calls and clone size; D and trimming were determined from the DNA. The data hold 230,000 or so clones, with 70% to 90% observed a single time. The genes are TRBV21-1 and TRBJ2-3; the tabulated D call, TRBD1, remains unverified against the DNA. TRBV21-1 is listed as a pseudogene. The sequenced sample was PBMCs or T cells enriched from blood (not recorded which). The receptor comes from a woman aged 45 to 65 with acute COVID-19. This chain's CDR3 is CASSKVLDRGTDTQYF. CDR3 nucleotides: TGTGCCAGCAGCAAAGTCCTGGACAGGGGGACAGATACGCAGTATTTT.